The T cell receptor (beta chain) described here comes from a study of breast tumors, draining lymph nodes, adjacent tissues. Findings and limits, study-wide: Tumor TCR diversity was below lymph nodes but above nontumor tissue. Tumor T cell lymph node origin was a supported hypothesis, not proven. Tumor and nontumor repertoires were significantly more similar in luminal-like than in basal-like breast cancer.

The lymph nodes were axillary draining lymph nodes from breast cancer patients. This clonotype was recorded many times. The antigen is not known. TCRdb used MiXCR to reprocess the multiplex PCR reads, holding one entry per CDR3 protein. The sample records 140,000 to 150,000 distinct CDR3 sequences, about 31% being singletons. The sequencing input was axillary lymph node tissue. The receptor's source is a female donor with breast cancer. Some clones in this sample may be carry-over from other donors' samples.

The CDR3 DNA reads as TGCGCCAGCAGCCAAGGGCTCCTGGGTTCCTACGAGCAGTACTTC. Translating gives CASSQGLLGSYEQYF. The J gene is TRBJ2-7, the V gene TRBV4-1; D remains ambiguous. Germline-derived CDR1 and CDR2 are MGHRA and YSYEKL. Between the trimmed V and J ends, which lost 1 base and 1 base, there was a span of 11 bases. There are 15 residues in the CDR3.